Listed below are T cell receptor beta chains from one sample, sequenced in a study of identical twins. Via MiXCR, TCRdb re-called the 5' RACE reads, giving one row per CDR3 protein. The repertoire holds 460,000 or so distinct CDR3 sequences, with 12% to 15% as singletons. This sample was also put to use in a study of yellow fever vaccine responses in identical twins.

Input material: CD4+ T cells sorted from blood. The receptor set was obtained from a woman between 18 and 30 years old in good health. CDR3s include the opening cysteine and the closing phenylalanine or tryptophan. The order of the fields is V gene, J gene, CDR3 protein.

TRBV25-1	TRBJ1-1	CASRGFMNTEAFF
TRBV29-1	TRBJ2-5	CSVPKTSGRQETQYF
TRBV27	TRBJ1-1	CASSLRGYTEAFF
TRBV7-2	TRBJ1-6	CASSNPNSPLHF
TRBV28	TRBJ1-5	CASSLAISNQPQHF
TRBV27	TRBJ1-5	CASSGPGGNQPQHF
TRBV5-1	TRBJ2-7	CASSLLAGPSYEQYF
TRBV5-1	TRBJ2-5	CASSLAASNQETQYF
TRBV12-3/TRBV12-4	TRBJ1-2	CANARAANYGYTF
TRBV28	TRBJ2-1	CASSPLVVHNEQFF
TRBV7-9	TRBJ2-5	CASSLGGFQETQYF
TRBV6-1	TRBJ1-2	CASSARQGDGGYTF
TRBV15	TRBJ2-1	CATSRISRGNEQFF
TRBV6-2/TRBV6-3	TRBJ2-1	CASSRLAETNEQFF
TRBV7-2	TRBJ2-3	CASSSGLGSYTDTQYF
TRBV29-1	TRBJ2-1	CSVVSRYNEQFF
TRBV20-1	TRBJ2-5	CSARDAGATFTQYF
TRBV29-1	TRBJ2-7	CSGPGTVYEQYF
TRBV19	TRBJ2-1	CASSPNGGTGLWGEQFF
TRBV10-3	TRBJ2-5	CAISEGTKQETQYF
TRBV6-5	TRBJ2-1	CASSYQQGSDEQFF
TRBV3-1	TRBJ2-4	CASSQVSLAKNIQYF
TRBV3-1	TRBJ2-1	CASSQDLTYSQRGHLNEQFF
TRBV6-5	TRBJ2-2	CASSYPPGSSGAGELFF
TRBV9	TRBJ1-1	CASSQRGDHSEAFF
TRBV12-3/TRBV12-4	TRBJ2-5	CATTPGQKYQETQYF
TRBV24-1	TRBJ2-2	CATSSENTGELFF
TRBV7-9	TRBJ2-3	CASSNGALSTDTQYF
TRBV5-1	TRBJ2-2	CASSQLFAGAGGELFF
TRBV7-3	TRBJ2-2	CASSPPGDTGRLFF
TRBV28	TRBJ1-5	CASSAGQGGSQPQHF
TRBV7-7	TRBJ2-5	CASSPRQGGWETQYF
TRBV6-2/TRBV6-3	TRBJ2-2	CASSKTGNTGELFF
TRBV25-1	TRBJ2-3	CASSEGDRDTDTQYF
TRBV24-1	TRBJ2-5	CATSQRIGTQYF
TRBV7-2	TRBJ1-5	CASSLEVGDQPQHF
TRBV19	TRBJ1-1	CASTSTGLGTEAFF
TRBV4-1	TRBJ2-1	CASSQGPRGTSLYNEQFF
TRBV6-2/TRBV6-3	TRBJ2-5	CASSQSGVDTQYF
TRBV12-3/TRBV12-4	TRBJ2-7	CASSYGQGPHEQYF
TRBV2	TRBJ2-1	CASGSGQGAENEQFF